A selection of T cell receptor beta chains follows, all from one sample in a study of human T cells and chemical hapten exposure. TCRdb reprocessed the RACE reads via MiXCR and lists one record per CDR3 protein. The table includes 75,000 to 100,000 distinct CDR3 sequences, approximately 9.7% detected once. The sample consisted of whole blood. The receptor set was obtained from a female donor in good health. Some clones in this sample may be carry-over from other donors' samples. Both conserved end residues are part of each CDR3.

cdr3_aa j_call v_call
CSVEVLGQGRDTQYF TRBJ2-3 TRBV29-1
CASTFNTATNEKLFF TRBJ1-4 TRBV19
CASSLRQGAWETQYF TRBJ2-5 TRBV12-3/TRBV12-4
CASSSPGQSNEQYF TRBJ2-7 TRBV27
CASSQDGGRGTDTQYF TRBJ2-3 TRBV4-3
CASSLQSTGYTEAFF TRBJ1-1 TRBV7-8
CASSYSPESEQYF TRBJ2-7 TRBV6-2/TRBV6-3
CASSQSCYEQYF TRBJ2-7 TRBV23-1
CASSLVRVGTEAFF TRBJ1-1 TRBV7-9
CASSYVANQPQHF TRBJ1-5 TRBV6-2/TRBV6-3
CASSFGEGDTVYEQYF TRBJ2-7 TRBV2
CASSPTTLAGDREEQFF TRBJ2-1 TRBV4-2
CSATRGGGYEQYF TRBJ2-7 TRBV20-1
CSARDADRDEKLFF TRBJ1-4 TRBV20-1
CSARDPRAESSYEQYF TRBJ2-7 TRBV20-1
CASSLPTPEQFF TRBJ2-1 TRBV7-2
CASSTGTGRSTSTYNSPLHF TRBJ1-6 TRBV5-1
CASSLAGQSGNTIYF TRBJ1-3 TRBV7-6